This T cell receptor beta chain appears in the sequencing data of a study of T cell responses to AZD1222 COVID-19 vaccine. Study-level information: Second doses were pooled across both intervals (about 4 or about 12 weeks). Study results and caveats: Clonal diversity may have been underestimated in mostly white British donors. Repertoires were collected only later (after the peak T cell response had occurred). Vaccination with two AZD1222 doses was followed by a rise in Spike-specific TCR breadth and depth.

The assay was immunoSEQ multiplex PCR, and TCRdb's table has in-frame clones only and misses some. The table has some 140,000 clones, roughly 90% seen once. CDR3 length: 12 amino acids. The germline gives CDR1 SGHDT, CDR2 YYEEEE. V dropped 2 bases and J dropped 8 bases, with 10 bases sitting between them. Comment on this clone: What it binds is not known.

The clonotype originates from an adult in good health. The sample here was peripheral blood, taken on day 0 of AZD1222 vaccination. This chain connects TRBV5-6 to TRBJ1-1; tentatively, D is TRBD1 (5 bases). The chain's CDR3 is CASSLGAAEAFF. In DNA form, the CDR3 reads TGTGCCAGCAGCTTAGGGGCAGCAGAAGCTTTCTTT.